This TCR beta chain comes out of a study of blood T cell repertoires in COVID-19. Study-level information: The United States, Italy and Spain were the sources of the acute and convalescent COVID-19 samples. T cells, B-cell-depleted T cells, or PBMCs supplied cDNA or gDNA.

In the authors' workflow: Reference gene primer amplification gave estimated nucleated cell counts. Assay used: immunoSEQ multiplex PCR; TCRdb lists only in-frame clones, some missing. That table gives V, J and clone size, and the DNA gave D and trimming. The top ten hold about 2.1% of the sample, which has around 130,000 clones, around nine tenths seen once. The CDR3 sequence is 11 residues long. Germline loops: CDR1 SGDLS, CDR2 YYNGEE. Trimming shortened V by 5 bases and J by 10 bases, and 10 bases separated the two germline ends. Sequencing was carried out using peripheral blood. The TCR sequence derives from a woman aged 50 to 60 with acute or convalescent COVID-19. The rearrangement links TRBV9 to TRBJ2-1; a weak D match, TRBD2 (5 bases). As DNA, the CDR3 is TGTGCCAGCAGTCGGACGGGAGAGCAGTTCTTC. This codes for CASSRTGEQFF.